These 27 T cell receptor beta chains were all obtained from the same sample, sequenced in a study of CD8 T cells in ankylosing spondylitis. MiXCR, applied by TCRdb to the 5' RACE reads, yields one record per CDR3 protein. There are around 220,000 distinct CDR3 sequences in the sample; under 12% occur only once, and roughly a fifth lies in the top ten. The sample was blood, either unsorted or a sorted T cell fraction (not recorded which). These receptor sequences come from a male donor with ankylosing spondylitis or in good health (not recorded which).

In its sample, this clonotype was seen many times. The CDR3 DNA reads TGTGCCAGCAGTTCCCAGACATACAGGAGGACCATATATTTT. It specifies CASSSQTYRRTIYF. The J gene is TRBJ1-3, the V gene TRBV28; possible D gene TRBD1, 5 bases. V was cut by 4 bases and J by 10 bases, with 17 bases left in between. This CDR3 has 14 amino acids. Germline V gives CDR1 MDHEN, CDR2 SYDVKM.

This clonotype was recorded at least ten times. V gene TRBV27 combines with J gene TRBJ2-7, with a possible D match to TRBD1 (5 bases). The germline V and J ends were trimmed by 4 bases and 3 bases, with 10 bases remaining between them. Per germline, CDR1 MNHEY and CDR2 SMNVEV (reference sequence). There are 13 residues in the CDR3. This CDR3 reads CASSYDSNYEQYF. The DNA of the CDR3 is TGTGCCAGCAGTTACGACAGCAACTACGAGCAGTACTTC.

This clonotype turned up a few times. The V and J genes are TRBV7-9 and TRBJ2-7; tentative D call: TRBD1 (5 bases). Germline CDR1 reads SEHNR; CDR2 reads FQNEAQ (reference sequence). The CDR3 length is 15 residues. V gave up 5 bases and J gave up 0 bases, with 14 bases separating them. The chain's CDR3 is CASSLASRGSYEQYF. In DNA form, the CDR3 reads TGTGCCAGCAGCCTCGCGAGTAGGGGCTCCTACGAGCAGTACTTC. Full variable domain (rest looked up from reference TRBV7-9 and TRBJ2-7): DTGVSQNPRHKITKRGQNVTFRCDPISEHNRLYWYRQTLGQGPEFLTYFQNEAQLEKSRLLSDRFSAERPKGSFSTLEIQRTEQGDSAMYLCASSLASRGSYEQYFGPGTRLTVT.

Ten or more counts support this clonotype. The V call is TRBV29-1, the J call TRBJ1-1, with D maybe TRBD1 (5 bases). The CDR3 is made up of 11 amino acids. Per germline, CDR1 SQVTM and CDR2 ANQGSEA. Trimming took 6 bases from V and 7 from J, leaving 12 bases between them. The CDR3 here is CSVVGRVEAFF. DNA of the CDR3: TGCAGCGTGGTGGGCAGGGTTGAAGCTTTCTTT.

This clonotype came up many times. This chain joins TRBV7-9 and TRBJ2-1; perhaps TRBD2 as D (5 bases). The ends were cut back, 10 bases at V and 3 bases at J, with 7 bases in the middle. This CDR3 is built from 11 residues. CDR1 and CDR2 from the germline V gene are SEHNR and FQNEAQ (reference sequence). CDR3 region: CATEGYNEQFF. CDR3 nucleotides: TGTGCCACTGAGGGCTACAATGAGCAGTTCTTC.

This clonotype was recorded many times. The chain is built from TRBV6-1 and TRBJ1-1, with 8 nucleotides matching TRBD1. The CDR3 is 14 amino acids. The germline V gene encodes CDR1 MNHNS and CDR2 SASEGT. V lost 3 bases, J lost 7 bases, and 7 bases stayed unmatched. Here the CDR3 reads CASSDLGQGGEAFF. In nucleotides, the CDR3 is TGTGCCAGCAGTGACCTCGGACAGGGAGGTGAAGCTTTCTTT.

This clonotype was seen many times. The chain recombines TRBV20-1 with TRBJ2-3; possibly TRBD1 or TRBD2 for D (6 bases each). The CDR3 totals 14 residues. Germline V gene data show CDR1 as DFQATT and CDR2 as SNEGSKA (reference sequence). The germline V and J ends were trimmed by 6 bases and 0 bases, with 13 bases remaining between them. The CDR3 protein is CSAPRGDSTDTQYF. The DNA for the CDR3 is TGCAGTGCCCCAAGGGGGGACAGCACAGATACGCAGTATTTT.

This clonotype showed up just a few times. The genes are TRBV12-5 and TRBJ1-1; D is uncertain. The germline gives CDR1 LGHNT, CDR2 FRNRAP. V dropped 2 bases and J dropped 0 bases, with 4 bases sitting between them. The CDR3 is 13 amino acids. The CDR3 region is CASGLRVNTEAFF. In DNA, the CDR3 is TGTGCTAGTGGTTTGAGGGTGAACACTGAAGCTTTCTTT.

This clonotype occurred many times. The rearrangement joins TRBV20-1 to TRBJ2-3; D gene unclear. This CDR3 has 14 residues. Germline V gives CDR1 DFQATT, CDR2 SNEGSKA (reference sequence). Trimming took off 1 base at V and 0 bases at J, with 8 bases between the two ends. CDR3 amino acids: CSARVPSSTDTQYF. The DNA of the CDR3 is TGCAGTGCTAGAGTCCCTTCGAGCACAGATACGCAGTATTTT.

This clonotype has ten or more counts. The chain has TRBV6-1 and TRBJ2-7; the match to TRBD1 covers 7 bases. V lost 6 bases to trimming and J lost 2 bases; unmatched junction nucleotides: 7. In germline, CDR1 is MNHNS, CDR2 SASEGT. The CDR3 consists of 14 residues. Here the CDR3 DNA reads TGTGCCAGCAGGGGGGACAGCCTGACCTACGAGCAGTACTTC. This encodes CASRGDSLTYEQYF.

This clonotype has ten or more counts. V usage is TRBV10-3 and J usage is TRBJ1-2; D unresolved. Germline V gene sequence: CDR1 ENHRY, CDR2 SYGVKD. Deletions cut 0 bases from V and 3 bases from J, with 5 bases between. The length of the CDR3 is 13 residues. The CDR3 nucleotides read TGTGCCATCAGTGAGTCCCAAGACTATGGCTACACCTTC. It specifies CAISESQDYGYTF.

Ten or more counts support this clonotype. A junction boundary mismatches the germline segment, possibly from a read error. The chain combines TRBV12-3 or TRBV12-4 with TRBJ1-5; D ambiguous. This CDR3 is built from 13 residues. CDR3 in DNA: TGCGCCAGCAGCTTCACGGGAAATCAGCCCCAGCATTTT. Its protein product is CASSFTGNQPQHF.

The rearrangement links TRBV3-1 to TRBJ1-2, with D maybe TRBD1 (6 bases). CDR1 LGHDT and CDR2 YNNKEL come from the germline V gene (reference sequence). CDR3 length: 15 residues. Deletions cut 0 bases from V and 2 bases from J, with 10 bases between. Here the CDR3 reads CASSQDGGKNYGYTF. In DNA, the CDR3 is TGTGCCAGCAGCCAAGACGGGGGCAAAAACTATGGCTACACCTTC.

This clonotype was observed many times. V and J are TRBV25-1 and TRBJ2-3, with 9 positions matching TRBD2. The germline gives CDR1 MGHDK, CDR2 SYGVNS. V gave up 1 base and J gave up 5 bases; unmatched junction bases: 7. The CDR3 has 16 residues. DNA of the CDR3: TGTGCCAGCAGTGAATTCGGCGGGGGGGCGAAAGATACGCAGTATTTT. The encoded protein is CASSEFGGGAKDTQYF.

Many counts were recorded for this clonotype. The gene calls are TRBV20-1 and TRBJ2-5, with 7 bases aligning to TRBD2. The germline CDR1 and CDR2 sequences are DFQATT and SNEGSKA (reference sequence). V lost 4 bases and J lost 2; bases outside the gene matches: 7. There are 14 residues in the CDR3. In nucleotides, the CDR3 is TGCAGTGCTACCAGACTAGCCCCACAAGAGACCCAGTACTTC. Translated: CSATRLAPQETQYF.

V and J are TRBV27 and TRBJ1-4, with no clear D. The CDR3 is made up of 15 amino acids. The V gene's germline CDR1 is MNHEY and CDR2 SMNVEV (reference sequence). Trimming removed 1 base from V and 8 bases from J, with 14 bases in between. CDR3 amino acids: CASSLYPNLGEKLFF. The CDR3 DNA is TGTGCCAGCAGTTTATACCCAAACCTGGGGGAAAAACTGTTTTTT.

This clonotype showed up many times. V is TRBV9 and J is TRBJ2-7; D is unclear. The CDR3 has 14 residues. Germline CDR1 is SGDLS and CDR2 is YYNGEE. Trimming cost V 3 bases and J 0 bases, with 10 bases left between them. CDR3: CASSASPSSYEQYF. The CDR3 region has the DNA TGTGCCAGCAGCGCTAGTCCTAGCTCCTACGAGCAGTACTTC.

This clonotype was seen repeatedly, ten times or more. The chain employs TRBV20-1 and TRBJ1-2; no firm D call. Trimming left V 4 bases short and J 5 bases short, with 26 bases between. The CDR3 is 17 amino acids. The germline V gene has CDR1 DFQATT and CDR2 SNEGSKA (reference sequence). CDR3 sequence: CSATLPRPGSVGYGYTF. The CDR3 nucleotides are TGCAGTGCTACCTTACCCCGGCCAGGATCGGTCGGGTATGGCTACACCTTC.

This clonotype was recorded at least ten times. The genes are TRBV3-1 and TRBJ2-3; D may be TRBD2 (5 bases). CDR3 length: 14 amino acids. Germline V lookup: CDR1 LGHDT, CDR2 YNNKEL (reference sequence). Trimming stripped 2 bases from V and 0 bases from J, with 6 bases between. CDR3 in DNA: TGTGCCAGCAGCCAAAGGACTAGCACAGATACGCAGTATTTT. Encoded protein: CASSQRTSTDTQYF.

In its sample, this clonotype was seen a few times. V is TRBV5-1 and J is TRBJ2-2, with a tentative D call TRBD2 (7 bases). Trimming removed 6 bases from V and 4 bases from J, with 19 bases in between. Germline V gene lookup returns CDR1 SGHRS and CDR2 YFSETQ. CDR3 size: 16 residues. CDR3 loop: CASIPGGGLGTGELFF. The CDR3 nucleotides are TGCGCCAGCATCCCTGGCGGGGGCCTGGGCACCGGGGAGCTGTTTTTT.

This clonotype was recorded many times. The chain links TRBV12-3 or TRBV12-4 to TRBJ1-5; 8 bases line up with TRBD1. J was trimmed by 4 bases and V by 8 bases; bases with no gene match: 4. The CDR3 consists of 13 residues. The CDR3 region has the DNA TGTGCCAGCTGTCAGGGGGCGAATCAGCCCCAGCATTTT. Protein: CASCQGANQPQHF.

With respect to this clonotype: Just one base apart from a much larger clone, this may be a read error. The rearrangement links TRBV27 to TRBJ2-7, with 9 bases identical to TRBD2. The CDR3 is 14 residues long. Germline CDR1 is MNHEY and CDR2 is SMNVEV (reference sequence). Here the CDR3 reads CASCLSGGPNEQYF. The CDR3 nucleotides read TGTGCCAGCTGTTTAAGCGGGGGGCCCAACGAGCAGTACTTC.

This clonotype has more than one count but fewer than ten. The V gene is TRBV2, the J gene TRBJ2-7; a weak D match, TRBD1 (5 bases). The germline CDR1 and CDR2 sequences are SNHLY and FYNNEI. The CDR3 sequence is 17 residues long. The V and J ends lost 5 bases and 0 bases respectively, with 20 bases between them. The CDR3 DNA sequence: TGTGCCAGCAGTTACGCTCCTTTGACAGCGAGCTCCTACGAGCAGTACTTC. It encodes CASSYAPLTASSYEQYF.

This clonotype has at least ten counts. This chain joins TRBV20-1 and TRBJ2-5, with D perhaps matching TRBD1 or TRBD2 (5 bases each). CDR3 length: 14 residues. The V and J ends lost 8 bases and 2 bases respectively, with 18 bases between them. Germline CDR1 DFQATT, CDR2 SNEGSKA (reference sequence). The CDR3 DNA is TGCAGTTTACTCCGGGACGGCCGTCAAGAGACCCAGTACTTC. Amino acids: CSLLRDGRQETQYF.

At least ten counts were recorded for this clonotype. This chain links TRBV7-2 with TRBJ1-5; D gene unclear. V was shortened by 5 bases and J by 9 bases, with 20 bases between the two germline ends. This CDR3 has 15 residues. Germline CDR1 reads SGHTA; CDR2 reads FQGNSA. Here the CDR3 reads CASSNVRQDTGPQHF. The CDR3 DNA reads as TGTGCCAGCAGCAACGTGCGCCAAGATACGGGGCCCCAGCATTTT.

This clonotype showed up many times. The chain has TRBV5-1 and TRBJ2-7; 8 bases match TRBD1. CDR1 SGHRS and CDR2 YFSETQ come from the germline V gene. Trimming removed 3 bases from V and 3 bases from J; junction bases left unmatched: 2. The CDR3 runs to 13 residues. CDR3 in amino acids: CASSWTGIYEQYF. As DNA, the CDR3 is TGCGCCAGCAGCTGGACAGGGATCTACGAGCAGTACTTC.

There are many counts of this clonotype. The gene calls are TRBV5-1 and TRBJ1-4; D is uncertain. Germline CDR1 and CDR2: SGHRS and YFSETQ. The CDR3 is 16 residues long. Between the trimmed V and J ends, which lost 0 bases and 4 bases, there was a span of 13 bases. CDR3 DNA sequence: TGCGCCAGCAGCTTGGCCGCCGGGAGAAATAATGAAAAACTGTTTTTT. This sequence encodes CASSLAAGRNNEKLFF.